These 25 T cell receptor beta chains were sequenced from one sample in a study of resident and recirculating memory T cells in vitiligo (dated by TCRdb to 2017 to 2018). Receptor libraries were prepared by the immunoSEQ multiplex PCR assay. TCRdb's version of the immuneACCESS table is confined to in-frame rearrangements and falls short of the full clone set. An unresolved V gene accounts for under half of the shortfall where checked; the remainder is of unknown origin. For this sample the table gives about 42,000 clones, of which 80% to 95% were detected only once. The biggest ten clones account for more than 3.5% of the sample. The sample consisted of blood. The receptor source for this set is a male donor with vitiligo.

The chain joins TRBV5-4 to TRBJ2-1, with TRBD1 matching 7 bases. Trimming cost V 0 bases and J 3 bases; bases outside gene matches: 3. CDR3 length equals 15 residues. Germline V gene sequence: CDR1 SGHNT, CDR2 YYREEE (reference sequence). The CDR3 DNA is TGTGCCAGCAGCTTGGCGACAGGGTACTACAATGAGCAGTTCTTC. Translating it yields CASSLATGYYNEQFF.

The chain couples TRBV19 to TRBJ1-2, with TRBD1 as a possible D gene (5 bases). The CDR3 loop spans 14 amino acids. Trimming left V 3 bases short and J 4 bases short, with 12 bases between. In germline, CDR1 is LNHDA, CDR2 SQIVND (reference sequence). For the CDR3, the DNA is TGTGCCAGTAGTATGTTCAGGGAGGGCTATGGCTACACCTTC. Amino acids: CASSMFREGYGYTF.

The chain joins TRBV29-1 to TRBJ1-2; D not certain. The germline V gene encodes CDR1 SQVTM and CDR2 ANQGSEA. The CDR3 consists of 12 residues. The ends were cut back, 3 bases at V and 2 bases at J, with 7 bases in the middle. CDR3 sequence: CSVDWQNYGYTF. The CDR3 DNA is TGCAGCGTTGATTGGCAGAACTATGGCTACACCTTC.

CDR3 sequence (DNA): TGTGCCAGCTCACCAGTACAGGATTCACCCCTCCACTTT. Its protein is CASSPVQDSPLHF. The genes are TRBV18 and TRBJ1-6; weak D call: TRBD1 (5 bases). CDR3 length: 13 residues. Germline CDR1 and CDR2: KGHSH and LQKENI. V lost 2 bases to trimming and J lost 8 bases, with 7 bases between them.

The chain employs TRBV7-2 and TRBJ2-2; no firm D call. V was trimmed by 5 bases and J by 1 base, leaving 8 bases between them. This CDR3 is built from 14 residues. Germline CDR1 and CDR2: SGHTA and FQGNSA. CDR3 nucleotide sequence: TGTGCCAGCAGCGAGACTCGGAACACCGGGGAGCTGTTTTTT. Encoded protein: CASSETRNTGELFF.

The rearrangement joins TRBV9 to TRBJ2-6; the D is unclear. V shed 0 bases and J shed 4 bases, with 11 bases lying between them. Germline V gene data show CDR1 as SGDLS and CDR2 as YYNGEE. This CDR3 is 16 amino acids long. The CDR3 region has the DNA TGTGCCAGCAGCGTAGTCTCGAGGTCGGGGGCCAACGTCCTGACTTTC. This gives the protein CASSVVSRSGANVLTF.

The chain recombines TRBV5-1 with TRBJ2-7; maybe TRBD2 (5 bases). Germline lookup yields CDR1 SGHRS and CDR2 YFSETQ. The CDR3 is made up of 14 amino acids. The V gene lost 6 bases and the J gene lost 6 bases, with 19 bases spanning the gap. CDR3 loop: CASKEYRDVSEQYF. In DNA, the CDR3 is TGCGCCAGCAAGGAGTACCGGGATGTCTCCGAGCAGTACTTC.

This clone has a handful of counts. The chain has TRBV6-5 and TRBJ1-1, with D possibly matching TRBD1 (5 bases). This CDR3 has 12 residues. The germline V and J ends were trimmed by 2 bases and 11 bases, with 12 bases remaining between them. Germline V gene sequence: CDR1 MNHEY, CDR2 SVGAGI. The CDR3 coding sequence is TGTGCCAGCAGTTACAGCGGGGGGTTGGCTTTCTTT. Residues: CASSYSGGLAFF.

This chain links TRBV5-4 with TRBJ2-7; 7 nucleotides line up with TRBD2. Germline CDR1 is SGHNT and CDR2 is YYREEE (reference sequence). The CDR3 contains 14 residues. After removal of 4 bases from V and 2 bases from J, the junction contained 6 bases not matched to a gene. CDR3 nucleotide sequence: TGTGCCAGCAGCCCGCGGGGGAAGGCCTACGAGCAGTACTTC. This sequence encodes CASSPRGKAYEQYF.

V and J are TRBV7-9 and TRBJ1-2, with 7 bases identical to TRBD1. Germline V gives CDR1 SEHNR, CDR2 FQNEAQ (reference sequence). The CDR3 is 14 amino acids. Unmatched junction bases numbered 10, after V lost 5 bases and J lost 7 bases. CDR3 bases: TGTGCCAGCAGCACGGGACAGTTCCCTGGTGGCTACACCTTC. As protein: CASSTGQFPGGYTF.

In this sample, this clone turned up a few times. Additional DNA sequences in this sample encode the identical CDR3. This sequence joins TRBV7-2 and TRBJ1-2, with a tentative D call TRBD1 (5 bases). Germline lookup yields CDR1 SGHTA and CDR2 FQGNSA. The V end lost 5 bases, the J end lost 2 bases, and 9 bases lay between the germline ends. The CDR3 runs to 13 residues. Here the CDR3 reads CASSPRQNYGYTF. The CDR3 bases are TGTGCCAGCAGCCCCCGACAGAACTATGGCTACACCTTC.

The chain combines TRBV2 with TRBJ1-2; 7 bases agree with TRBD1. The V gene's germline CDR1 is SNHLY and CDR2 FYNNEI. Trimming removed 2 bases from V and 4 bases from J; junction bases left unmatched: 7. The CDR3 contains 15 residues. The CDR3 loop reads CASSERGRGSYGYTF. CDR3 in DNA: TGTGCCAGCAGTGAAAGGGGGCGGGGTAGCTATGGCTACACCTTC. Filled out from reference TRBV2 and TRBJ1-2, the complete variable domain reads EPEVTQTPSHQVTQMGQEVILRCVPISNHLYFYWYRQILGQKVEFLVSFYNNEISEKSEIFDDQFSVERPDGSNFTLKIRSTKLEDSAMYFCASSERGRGSYGYTFGSGTRLTVV.

This chain joins TRBV6-5 and TRBJ1-1; 8 nucleotides align to TRBD1. The germline V gene encodes CDR1 MNHEY and CDR2 SVGAGI. The CDR3 has 14 residues. V lost 6 bases and J lost 4; bases outside the gene matches: 7. The CDR3 sequence is CASRAGGAGTEAFF. CDR3 coding DNA: TGTGCCAGCAGAGCAGGGGGCGCGGGCACTGAAGCTTTCTTT.

The V and J genes are TRBV11-2 and TRBJ2-3; 8 nucleotides agree with TRBD2. The CDR3 spans 15 residues. V was pared by 3 bases and J by 4 bases, with 6 bases of the junction left unmatched. Germline V gene data show CDR1 as SGHAT and CDR2 as FQNNGV. The CDR3 loop is CASSFLAGNADTQYF. The DNA of the CDR3 is TGTGCCAGCAGCTTTTTAGCGGGGAACGCAGATACGCAGTATTTT.

In DNA form, the CDR3 reads TGTGCCACACACGACCCTAGGGGAACAGAGAACACTGAAGCTTTCTTT. This gives the protein CATHDPRGTENTEAFF. V gene TRBV10-3 combines with J gene TRBJ1-1, with D tentatively TRBD1 (5 bases). From germline, CDR1 is ENHRY and CDR2 SYGVKD. The CDR3 has 16 amino acids. Trimming stripped 10 bases from V and 1 base from J, with 22 bases between.

The chain's CDR3 is CASSFDRVSPLHF. CDR3 coding DNA: TGTGCCAGCAGCTTTGACAGGGTCTCACCCCTCCACTTT. V gene TRBV7-2 combines with J gene TRBJ1-6; 7 nucleotides align to TRBD1. The CDR3 runs 13 residues. Trimming removed 3 bases from V and 10 bases from J; junction bases left unmatched: 3. The germline V gene encodes CDR1 SGHTA and CDR2 FQGNSA.

The CDR3 nucleotides read TGTGCCAGCAGCTTTGGGGGCTGGGATTCACCCCTCCACTTT. This sequence encodes CASSFGGWDSPLHF. This chain uses TRBV5-8 with TRBJ1-6, with D possibly being TRBD1 (6 bases). This CDR3 has 14 residues. Trimming cost V 2 bases and J 8 bases, with 11 bases left between them. Germline assignment: CDR1 SGHTS and CDR2 YDEGEE.

The J gene is TRBJ1-1, the V gene TRBV6-1; TRBD1 might be the D (5 bases). This CDR3 has 13 residues. The V end was cut by 2 bases, the J end by 11 bases, with 15 bases between. From germline, CDR1 is MNHNS and CDR2 SASEGT. The chain's CDR3 is CASSEFGVGGAFF. In DNA, the CDR3 is TGTGCCAGCAGTGAATTCGGTGTGGGGGGTGCTTTCTTT.

This rearrangement joins TRBV7-9 to TRBJ2-1; D gene uncertain. This CDR3 is 13 amino acids long. Trimming cost V 6 bases and J 9 bases, with 15 bases left between them. The V gene's germline CDR1 is SEHNR and CDR2 FQNEAQ (reference sequence). The CDR3 loop reads CASSYSLPTEQFF. In DNA form, the CDR3 reads TGTGCCAGCAGTTACAGCTTACCAACTGAGCAGTTCTTC. The complete variable domain, with remaining parts taken from reference TRBV7-9 and TRBJ2-1, reads DTGVSQNPRHKITKRGQNVTFRCDPISEHNRLYWYRQTLGQGPEFLTYFQNEAQLEKSRLLSDRFSAERPKGSFSTLEIQRTEQGDSAMYLCASSYSLPTEQFFGPGTRLTVL.

This clone was recorded once. V usage is TRBV27 and J usage is TRBJ2-3; a weak D match, TRBD1 (6 bases). In germline, CDR1 is MNHEY, CDR2 SMNVEV (reference sequence). Trimming pared 6 bases from V and 6 bases from J, leaving 22 bases between. This CDR3 is 16 amino acids long. The CDR3 coding sequence is TGTGCCAGCAGCCCGATCGGCAGGGGCAGCTTTGATACGCAGTATTTT. It translates to CASSPIGRGSFDTQYF.

In this sample, this clone turned up once. V is TRBV5-5 and J is TRBJ1-2; TRBD1 might be the D (6 bases). CDR1 SGHKS and CDR2 YYEKEE come from the germline V gene (reference sequence). The CDR3 sequence is 11 residues long. The ends were cut back, 6 bases at V and 7 bases at J, with 10 bases in the middle. For the CDR3, the DNA is TGTGCCAGCAACAGGGCCGGTGGCTACACCTTC. Translated: CASNRAGGYTF.

The chain joins TRBV7-2 to TRBJ1-1; D gene ambiguous. Trimming took off 5 bases at V and 5 bases at J, with 18 bases between the two ends. The V gene's germline CDR1 is SGHTA and CDR2 FQGNSA. The CDR3 length is 15 residues. The chain's CDR3 is CASSPIGRGRTEAFF. CDR3 DNA: TGTGCCAGCAGCCCTATCGGGCGAGGGCGGACTGAAGCTTTCTTT.

The rearrangement uses TRBV5-6 and TRBJ1-5; D might be TRBD1 (5 bases). The CDR3 sequence is 16 residues long. V was cut by 2 bases and J by 0 bases, with 12 bases left in between. CDR1 is SGHDT, CDR2 YYEEEE, per germline. This CDR3 is CASSLATELSNQPQHF. DNA for the CDR3: TGTGCCAGCAGCTTAGCGACAGAACTTAGCAATCAGCCCCAGCATTTT.

The chain has TRBV29-1 and TRBJ1-4; possible D gene TRBD1, 6 bases. The CDR3 covers 10 residues. Germline V gene lookup returns CDR1 SQVTM and CDR2 ANQGSEA. Trimming left V 6 bases short and J 14 bases short, with 13 bases between. The CDR3 is CSVQQGSLFF. The CDR3 DNA is TGCAGCGTGCAACAGGGCAGCCTGTTTTTT.

J is TRBJ1-2 and V is TRBV25-1; no clear D gene. This CDR3 region has 14 residues. The V and J ends lost 6 bases and 3 bases respectively, with 14 bases between them. In germline, CDR1 is MGHDK, CDR2 SYGVNS. The CDR3 is CASRGYPNHYGYTF. CDR3 coding DNA: TGTGCCAGCAGGGGCTATCCTAACCACTATGGCTACACCTTC.